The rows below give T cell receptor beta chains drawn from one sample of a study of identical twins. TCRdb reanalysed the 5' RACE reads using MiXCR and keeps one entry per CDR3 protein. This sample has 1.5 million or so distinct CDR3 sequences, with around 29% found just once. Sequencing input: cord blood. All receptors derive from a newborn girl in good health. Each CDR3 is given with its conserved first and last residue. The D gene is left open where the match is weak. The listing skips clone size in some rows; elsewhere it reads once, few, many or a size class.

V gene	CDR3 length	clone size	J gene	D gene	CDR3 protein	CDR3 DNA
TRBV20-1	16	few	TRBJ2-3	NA	CSARDPGSGYTDTQYF	TGCAGTGCTAGAGATCCGGGTAGCGGCTACACAGATACGCAGTATTTT
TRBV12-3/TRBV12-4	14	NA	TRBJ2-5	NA	CASSVRLGGETQYF	TGTGCCAGCAGTGTTAGACTAGGGGGAGAGACCCAGTACTTC
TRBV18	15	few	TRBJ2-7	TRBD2	CASSPLAGITYEQYF	TGTGCCAGCTCACCACTAGCGGGAATTACCTACGAGCAGTACTTC
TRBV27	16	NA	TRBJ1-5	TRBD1	CATRDRGHYSNQPQHF	TGTGCCACCCGGGACAGGGGGCATTATAGCAATCAGCCCCAGCATTTT
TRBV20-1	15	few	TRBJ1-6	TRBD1	CSARILGQGDSPLHF	TGCAGTGCTAGGATTTTAGGACAGGGCGATTCACCCCTCCACTTT
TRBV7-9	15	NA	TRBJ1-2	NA	CASSLWAGEGYGYTF	TGTGCCAGCAGCTTGTGGGCAGGGGAGGGCTATGGCTACACCTTC
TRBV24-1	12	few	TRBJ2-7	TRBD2	CATEGTTYEQYF	TGTGCCACGGAAGGGACTACCTACGAGCAGTACTTC
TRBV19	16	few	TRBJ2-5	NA	CASSIDGDPLFDEQYF	TGTGCCAGTAGTATTGATGGGGACCCCCTATTCGATGAGCAGTACTTC
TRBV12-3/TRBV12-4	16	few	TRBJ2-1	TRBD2	CASSPTGTRGYNEQFF	TGTGCCAGCAGTCCCACCGGGACTAGGGGGTACAATGAGCAGTTCTTC
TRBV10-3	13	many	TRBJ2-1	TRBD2	CAIRTSDDNEQFF	TGTGCCATCAGGACTAGCGACGACAATGAGCAGTTCTTC
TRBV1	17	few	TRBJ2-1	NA	CTSSQDSGAGGQNEQFF	TGCACCAGCAGCCAAGATTCCGGGGCGGGGGGGCAGAATGAGCAGTTCTTC
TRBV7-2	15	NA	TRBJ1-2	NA	CASSFARRGHYGYTF	TGTGCCAGCAGTTTCGCTCGACGGGGGCACTATGGCTACACCTTC
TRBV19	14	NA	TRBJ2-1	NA	CASSMRRSPSEQFF	TGTGCCAGTAGTATGAGGCGGTCTCCCAGTGAGCAGTTCTTC
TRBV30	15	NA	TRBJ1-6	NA	CASPSGSHNSSPLHF	TGTGCCTCCCCCTCGGGTTCACACAATTCTTCACCCCTCCACTTT
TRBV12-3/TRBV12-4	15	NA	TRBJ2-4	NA	CASSLAGAGIGEQYF	TGTGCCAGCAGTTTAGCGGGGGCAGGCATAGGAGAGCAGTACTTC
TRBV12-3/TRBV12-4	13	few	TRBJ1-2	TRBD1	CASSPRAGGGYTF	TGTGCCAGCAGCCCCAGGGCAGGGGGAGGCTACACCTTC
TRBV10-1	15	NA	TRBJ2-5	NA	CASSEATGPQETQYF	TGCGCCAGCAGTGAGGCTACAGGGCCCCAAGAGACCCAGTACTTC
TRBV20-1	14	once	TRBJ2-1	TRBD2	CSASVAGVFNEQFF	TGCAGTGCTAGCGTAGCGGGGGTGTTCAATGAGCAGTTCTTC
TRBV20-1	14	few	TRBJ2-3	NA	CSARDLESTDTQYF	TGCAGTGCTAGGGACTTAGAGAGCACAGATACGCAGTATTTT
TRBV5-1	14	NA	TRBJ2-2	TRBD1	CASSLAPTGEELFF	TGCGCCAGCAGCTTGGCCCCCACAGGGGAGGAGCTGTTTTTT
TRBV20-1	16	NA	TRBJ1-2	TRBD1	CSARRPGQGDNYGYTF	TGCAGTGCTAGGAGACCGGGACAGGGCGATAACTATGGCTACACCTTC
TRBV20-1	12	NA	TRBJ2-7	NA	CSASPADYEQYF	TGCAGTGCTAGCCCAGCGGACTACGAGCAGTACTTC
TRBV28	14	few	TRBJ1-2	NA	CASSFAGRNYGYTF	TGTGCCAGCAGTTTTGCAGGCAGGAACTATGGCTACACCTTC
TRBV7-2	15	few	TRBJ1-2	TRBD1	CASSLLGRGYYGYTF	TGTGCCAGCAGCTTATTAGGCAGGGGGTACTATGGCTACACCTTC
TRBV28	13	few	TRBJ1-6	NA	CASRAPNDSPLHF	TGTGCCAGCAGGGCGCCGAACGATTCACCCCTCCACTTT
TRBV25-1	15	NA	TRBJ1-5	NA	CASSERRQENQPQHF	TGTGCCAGCAGTGAAAGGCGGCAGGAAAATCAGCCCCAGCATTTT
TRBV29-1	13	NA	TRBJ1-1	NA	CSVRPGLNTEAFF	TGCAGCGTCCGACCGGGGTTAAACACTGAAGCTTTCTTT
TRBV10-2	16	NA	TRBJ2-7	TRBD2	CASSDYSGGPYNEQYF	TGCGCCAGCAGCGACTATAGCGGGGGACCATACAATGAGCAGTACTTC
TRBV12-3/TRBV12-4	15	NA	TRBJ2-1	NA	CASRPPGEPYNEQFF	TGTGCCAGCAGACCGCCGGGAGAACCCTACAATGAGCAGTTCTTC
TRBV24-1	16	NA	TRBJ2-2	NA	CATSDSAQGNTGELFF	TGTGCCACCAGTGATTCGGCGCAGGGGAACACCGGGGAGCTGTTTTTT
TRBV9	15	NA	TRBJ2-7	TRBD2	CASSPSAGVLYEQYF	TGTGCCAGCAGCCCATCAGCGGGAGTCCTCTACGAGCAGTACTTC
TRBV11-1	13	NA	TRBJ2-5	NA	CACSFGSKETQYF	TGTGCCTGCAGCTTTGGGAGTAAAGAGACCCAGTACTTC
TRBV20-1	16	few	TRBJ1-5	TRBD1	CSAVEGQGDSNQPQHF	TGCAGTGCTGTAGAGGGACAGGGCGATAGCAATCAGCCCCAGCATTTT
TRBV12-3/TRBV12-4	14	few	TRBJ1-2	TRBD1	CASRLQGAHYGYTF	TGTGCCAGCAGACTACAGGGGGCACACTATGGCTACACCTTC